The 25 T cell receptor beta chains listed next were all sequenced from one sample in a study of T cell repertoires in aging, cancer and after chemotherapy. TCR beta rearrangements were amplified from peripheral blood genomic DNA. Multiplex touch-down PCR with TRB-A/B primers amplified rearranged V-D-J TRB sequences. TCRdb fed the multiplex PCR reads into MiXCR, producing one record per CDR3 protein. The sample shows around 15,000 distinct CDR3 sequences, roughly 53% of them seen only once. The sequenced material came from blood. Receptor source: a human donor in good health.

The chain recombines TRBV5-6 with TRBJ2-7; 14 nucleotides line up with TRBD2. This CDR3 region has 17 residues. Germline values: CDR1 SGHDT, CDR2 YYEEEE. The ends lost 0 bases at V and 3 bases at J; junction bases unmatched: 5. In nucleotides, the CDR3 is TGTGCCAGCAGCTTGGGGGGACTAGCGGGAGCGGGCTACGAGCAGTACTTC. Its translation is CASSLGGLAGAGYEQYF.

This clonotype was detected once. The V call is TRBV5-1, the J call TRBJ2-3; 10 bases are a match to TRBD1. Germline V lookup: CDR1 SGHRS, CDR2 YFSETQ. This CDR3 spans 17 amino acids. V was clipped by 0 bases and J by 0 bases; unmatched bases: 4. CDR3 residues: CASSLGDRGSSTDTQYF. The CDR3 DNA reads TGCGCCAGCAGCTTGGGGGACAGGGGCTCGAGCACAGATACGCAGTATTTT.

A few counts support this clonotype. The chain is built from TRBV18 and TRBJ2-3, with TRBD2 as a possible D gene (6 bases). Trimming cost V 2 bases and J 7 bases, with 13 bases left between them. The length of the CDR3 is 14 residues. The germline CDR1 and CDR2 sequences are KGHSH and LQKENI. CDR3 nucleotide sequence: TGTGCCAGCTCACCAGTTCGGGACTTCAATACGCAGTATTTT. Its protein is CASSPVRDFNTQYF.

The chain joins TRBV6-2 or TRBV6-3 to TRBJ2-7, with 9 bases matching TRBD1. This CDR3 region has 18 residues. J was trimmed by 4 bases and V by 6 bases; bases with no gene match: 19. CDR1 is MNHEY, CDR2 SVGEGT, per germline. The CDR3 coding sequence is TGTGCCAGCAGCCCGATTCCCGGGACAGGGCCCGAAGGTTACGAGCAGTACTTC. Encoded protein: CASSPIPGTGPEGYEQYF.

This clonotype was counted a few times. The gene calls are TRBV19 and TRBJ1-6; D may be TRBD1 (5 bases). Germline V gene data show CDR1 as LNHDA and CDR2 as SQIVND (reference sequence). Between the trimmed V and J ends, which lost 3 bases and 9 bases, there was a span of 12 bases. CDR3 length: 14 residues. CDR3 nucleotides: TGTGCCAGTAGTATGTCGAGGGGAACTTCACCCCTCCACTTT. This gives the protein CASSMSRGTSPLHF.

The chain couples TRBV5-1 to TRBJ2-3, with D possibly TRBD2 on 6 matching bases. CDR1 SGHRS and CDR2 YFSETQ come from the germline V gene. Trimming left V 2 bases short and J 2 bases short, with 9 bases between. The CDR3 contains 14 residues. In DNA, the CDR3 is TGCGCCAGCAGCTTCGGGGGATCCACAGATACGCAGTATTTT. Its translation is CASSFGGSTDTQYF.

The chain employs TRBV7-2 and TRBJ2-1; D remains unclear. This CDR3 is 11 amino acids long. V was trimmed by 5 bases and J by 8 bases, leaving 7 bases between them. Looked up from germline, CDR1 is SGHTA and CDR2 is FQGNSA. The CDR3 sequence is CASSVFDEQFF. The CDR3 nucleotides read TGTGCCAGCAGCGTCTTTGATGAGCAGTTCTTC.

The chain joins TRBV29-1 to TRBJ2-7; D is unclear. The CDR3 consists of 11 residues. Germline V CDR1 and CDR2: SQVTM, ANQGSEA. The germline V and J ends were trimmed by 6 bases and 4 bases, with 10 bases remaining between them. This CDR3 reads CSVAQPYEQYF. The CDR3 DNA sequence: TGCAGCGTCGCACAACCATACGAGCAGTACTTC.

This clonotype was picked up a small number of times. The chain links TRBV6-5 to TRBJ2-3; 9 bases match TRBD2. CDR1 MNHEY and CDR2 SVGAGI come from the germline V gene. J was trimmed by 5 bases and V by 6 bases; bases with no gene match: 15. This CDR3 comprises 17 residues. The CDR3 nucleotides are TGTGCCAGCAGCTCCTTGGGGGCGGGAGGGCCTAAAGATACGCAGTATTTT. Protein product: CASSSLGAGGPKDTQYF.

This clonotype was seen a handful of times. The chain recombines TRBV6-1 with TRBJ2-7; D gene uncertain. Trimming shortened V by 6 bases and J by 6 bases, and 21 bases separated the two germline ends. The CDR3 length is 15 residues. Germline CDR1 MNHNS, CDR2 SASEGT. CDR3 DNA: TGTGCCAGCAGCGAGGTGTGGGGTCCTGATACCGAGCAGTACTTC. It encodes CASSEVWGPDTEQYF.

The CDR3: CASSYAGLADNEQFF. The CDR3 nucleotides read TGTGCCAGCAGTTACGCGGGACTAGCGGACAATGAGCAGTTCTTC. The chain couples TRBV6-5 to TRBJ2-1; 11 bases align to TRBD2. The J segment lost 5 bases and the V segment lost 2 bases, leaving 2 bases of the junction unmatched. The CDR3 extends over 15 amino acids. Germline lookup yields CDR1 MNHEY and CDR2 SVGAGI.

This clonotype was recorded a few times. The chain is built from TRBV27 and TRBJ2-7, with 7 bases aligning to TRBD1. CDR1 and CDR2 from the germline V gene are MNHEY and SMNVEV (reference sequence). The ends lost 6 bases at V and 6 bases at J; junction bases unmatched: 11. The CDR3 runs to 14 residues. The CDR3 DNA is TGTGCCAGCAGCTCTATCGGACAGGTGGCCGAGCAGTACTTC. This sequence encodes CASSSIGQVAEQYF.

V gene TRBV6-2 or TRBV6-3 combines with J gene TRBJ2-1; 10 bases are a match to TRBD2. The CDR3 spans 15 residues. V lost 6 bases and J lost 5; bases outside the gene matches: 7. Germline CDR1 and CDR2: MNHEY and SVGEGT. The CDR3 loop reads CASRRRAGGNNEQFF. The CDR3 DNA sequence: TGTGCCAGCAGACGAAGAGCGGGAGGGAACAATGAGCAGTTCTTC.

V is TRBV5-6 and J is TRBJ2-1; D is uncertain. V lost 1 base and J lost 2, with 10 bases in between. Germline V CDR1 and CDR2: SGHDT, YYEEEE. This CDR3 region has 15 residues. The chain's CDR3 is CASSLTYGPYNEQFF. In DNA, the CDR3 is TGTGCCAGCAGCTTGACCTATGGCCCCTACAATGAGCAGTTCTTC.

CDR3: CASSYPVDTQYF. The CDR3 DNA reads TGTGCCAGCAGTTACCCGGTGGATACGCAGTATTTT. The chain couples TRBV6-2 or TRBV6-3 to TRBJ2-3; D ambiguous. V was pared by 2 bases and J by 6 bases, with 6 bases between. Germline-derived CDR1 and CDR2 are MNHEY and SVGEGT. CDR3 length: 12 residues.

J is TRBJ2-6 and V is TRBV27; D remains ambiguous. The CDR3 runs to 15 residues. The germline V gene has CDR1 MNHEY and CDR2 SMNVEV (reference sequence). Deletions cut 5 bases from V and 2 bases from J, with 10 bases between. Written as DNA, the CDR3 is TGTGCCAGCAGTCCCATGAGAGCTGGGGCCAACGTCCTGACTTTC. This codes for CASSPMRAGANVLTF. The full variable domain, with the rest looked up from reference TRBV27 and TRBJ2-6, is EAQVTQNPRYLITVTGKKLTVTCSQNMNHEYMSWYRQDPGLGLRQIYYSMNVEVTDKGDVPEGYKVSRKEKRNFPLILESPSPNQTSLYFCASSPMRAGANVLTFGAGSRLTVL.

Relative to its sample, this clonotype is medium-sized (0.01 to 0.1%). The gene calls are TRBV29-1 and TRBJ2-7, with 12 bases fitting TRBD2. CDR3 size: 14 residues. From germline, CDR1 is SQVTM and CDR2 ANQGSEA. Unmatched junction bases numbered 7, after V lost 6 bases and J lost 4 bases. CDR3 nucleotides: TGCAGCGTGCTAGGACTAGCGGGGATATACGAGCAGTACTTC. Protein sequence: CSVLGLAGIYEQYF.

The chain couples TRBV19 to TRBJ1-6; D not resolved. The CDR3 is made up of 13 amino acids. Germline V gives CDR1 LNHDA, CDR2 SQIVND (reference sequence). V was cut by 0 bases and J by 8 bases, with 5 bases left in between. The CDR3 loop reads CASSIDPHSPLHF. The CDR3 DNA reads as TGTGCCAGTAGTATAGATCCCCATTCACCCCTCCACTTT.

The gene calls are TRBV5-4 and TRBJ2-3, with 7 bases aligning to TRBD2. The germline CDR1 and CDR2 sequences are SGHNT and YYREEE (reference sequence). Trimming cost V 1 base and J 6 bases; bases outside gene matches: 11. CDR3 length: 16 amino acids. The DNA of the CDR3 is TGTGCCAGCAGCTTGCAAAGGCAGCACGGGGGGGATACGCAGTATTTT. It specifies CASSLQRQHGGDTQYF.

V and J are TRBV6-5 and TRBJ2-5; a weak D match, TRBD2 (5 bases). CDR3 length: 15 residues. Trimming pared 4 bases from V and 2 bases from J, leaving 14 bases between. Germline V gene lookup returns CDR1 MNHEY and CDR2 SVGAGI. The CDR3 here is CASSSTARGQETQYF. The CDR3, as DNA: TGTGCCAGCAGTTCGACGGCCCGAGGGCAAGAGACCCAGTACTTC.

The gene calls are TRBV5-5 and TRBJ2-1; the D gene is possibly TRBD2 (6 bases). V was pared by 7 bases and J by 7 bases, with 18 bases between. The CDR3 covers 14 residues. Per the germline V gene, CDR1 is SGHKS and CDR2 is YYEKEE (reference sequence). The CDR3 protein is CASSLVAGRNEQFF. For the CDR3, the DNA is TGTGCCAGCTCCCTGGTGGCAGGGAGGAATGAGCAGTTCTTC.

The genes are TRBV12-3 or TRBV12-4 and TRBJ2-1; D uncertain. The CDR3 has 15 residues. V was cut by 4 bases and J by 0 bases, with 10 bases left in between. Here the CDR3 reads CASSWWDFSYNEQFF. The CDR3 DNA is TGTGCCAGCAGTTGGTGGGATTTCTCCTACAATGAGCAGTTCTTC.

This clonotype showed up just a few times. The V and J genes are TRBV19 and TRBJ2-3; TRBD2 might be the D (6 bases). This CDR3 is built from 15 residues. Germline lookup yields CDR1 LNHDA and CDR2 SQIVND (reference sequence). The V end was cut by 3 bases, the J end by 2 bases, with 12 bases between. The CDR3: CASSIGGADTDTQYF. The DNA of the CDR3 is TGTGCCAGTAGTATCGGCGGGGCCGACACAGATACGCAGTATTTT.

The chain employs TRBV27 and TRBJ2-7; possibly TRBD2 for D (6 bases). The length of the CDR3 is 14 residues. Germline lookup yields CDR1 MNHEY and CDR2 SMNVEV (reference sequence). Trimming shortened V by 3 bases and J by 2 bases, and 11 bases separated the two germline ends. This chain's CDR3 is CASSFQGLTYEQYF. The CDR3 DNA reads TGTGCCAGCAGTTTCCAGGGACTCACCTACGAGCAGTACTTC.

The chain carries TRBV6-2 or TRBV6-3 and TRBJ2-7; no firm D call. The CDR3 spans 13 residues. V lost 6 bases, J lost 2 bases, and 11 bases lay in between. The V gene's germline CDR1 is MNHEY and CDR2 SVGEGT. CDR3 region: CASRDYSAYEQYF. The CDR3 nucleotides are TGTGCCAGCAGGGATTATTCGGCCTACGAGCAGTACTTC.